These 8 T cell receptor beta chains were all obtained from the same sample, sequenced in a study of Ad26.COV2.S vaccination and SARS-CoV-2 variants. The method was immunoSEQ multiplex PCR; TCRdb's version includes in-frame clones alone and lacks a portion of them. The sample carries about 350,000 clones, about 87% recorded once. The treatment is: 15 to 20 received Ad26.COV2.S at low or high dose, single or two shots; roughly five received placebo; per-sample allocation not given. On day 63 after the first injection, vaccine and placebo recipients gave samples. The sample here was peripheral blood, taken in a trial of Ad26.COV2.S vaccine versus placebo. These receptors were collected from a person between 18 and 60 years old who received the Ad26.COV2.S COVID-19 vaccine or a placebo.

V is TRBV21-1 and J is TRBJ1-1. TRBV21-1 is an annotated pseudogene. The CDR3 spans 15 residues. The chain's CDR3 is CASSKEGYLNTEAFF. DNA of the CDR3: TGTGCCAGCAGCAAAGAAGGCTATTTGAACACTGAAGCTTTCTTT.

CDR3 in amino acids: CASSTGSRVEQYF. In DNA form, the CDR3 reads TGTGCCAGCAGCACAGGGAGCAGGGTCGAGCAGTACTTC. J is TRBJ2-7 and V is TRBV2; maybe TRBD1 (6 bases). Germline V gives CDR1 SNHLY, CDR2 FYNNEI. CDR3 size: 13 residues. The V gene lost 6 bases and the J gene lost 6 bases, with 15 bases spanning the gap.

The chain employs TRBV6-6 and TRBJ1-2; D unresolved. Trimming took off 7 bases at V and 6 bases at J, with 18 bases between the two ends. Germline loops: CDR1 MNHNY, CDR2 SVGAGI (reference sequence). The CDR3 sequence is 14 residues long. The CDR3 spells CASTLNDVGDGYTF. The CDR3 coding sequence is TGTGCCAGCACCCTAAACGACGTCGGGGATGGCTACACCTTC.

The CDR3 DNA reads as TGTGCCAGCAGCCCAAGGGACTACAATGAGCAGTTCTTC. Translated: CASSPRDYNEQFF. This chain links TRBV11-3 with TRBJ2-1, with D unclear. Trimming left V 5 bases short and J 3 bases short, with 8 bases between. This CDR3 has 13 amino acids. CDR1 is SGHNT and CDR2 is YENEEA in the germline V gene. The whole variable domain, remainder taken from reference TRBV11-3 and TRBJ2-1, is EAGVVQSPRYKIIEKKQPVAFWCNPISGHNTLYWYLQNLGQGPELLIRYENEEAVDDSQLPKDRFSAERLKGVDSTLKIQPAELGDSAVYLCASSPRDYNEQFFGPGTRLTVL.

The chain has TRBV3-1 (or the pseudogene TRBV3-2) and TRBJ1-1, with D possibly being TRBD1 (5 bases). CDR1 and CDR2 (germline): LGHDT, YNNKEL (reference sequence). There are 13 residues in the CDR3. Trimming left V 1 base short and J 3 bases short, with 6 bases between. The CDR3 spells CASSQGRDTEAFF. CDR3 nucleotide sequence: TGTGCCAGCAGCCAAGGCAGGGACACTGAAGCTTTCTTT.

The rearrangement links TRBV11-2 to TRBJ1-4; TRBD1 is a possible D gene (5 bases). Trimming cost V 5 bases and J 1 base, with 8 bases left between them. This CDR3 contains 14 residues. Germline assignment: CDR1 SGHAT and CDR2 FQNNGV. In nucleotides, the CDR3 is TGTGCCAGCAGCCGAGGGGTAACTAATGAAAAACTGTTTTTT. It encodes CASSRGVTNEKLFF.

A single count supports this clone. The rearrangement joins TRBV24-1 to TRBJ2-5, with D unclear. Per the germline V gene, CDR1 is KGHDR and CDR2 is SFDVKD. The CDR3 sequence is 9 residues long. V was trimmed by 7 bases and J by 5 bases, leaving 1 base between them. CDR3 in amino acids: CATRETQYF. The CDR3, as DNA: TGTGCCACCAGGGAGACCCAGTACTTC.

The CDR3 protein is CASSGHRNSPLHF. The CDR3 DNA reads as TGTGCCAGTAGTGGTCACAGAAATTCACCCCTCCACTTT. The J gene is TRBJ1-6, the V gene TRBV19; no firm D call. The CDR3 has 13 residues. Trimming left V 5 bases short and J 7 bases short, with 9 bases between. Germline V gives CDR1 LNHDA, CDR2 SQIVND (reference sequence).